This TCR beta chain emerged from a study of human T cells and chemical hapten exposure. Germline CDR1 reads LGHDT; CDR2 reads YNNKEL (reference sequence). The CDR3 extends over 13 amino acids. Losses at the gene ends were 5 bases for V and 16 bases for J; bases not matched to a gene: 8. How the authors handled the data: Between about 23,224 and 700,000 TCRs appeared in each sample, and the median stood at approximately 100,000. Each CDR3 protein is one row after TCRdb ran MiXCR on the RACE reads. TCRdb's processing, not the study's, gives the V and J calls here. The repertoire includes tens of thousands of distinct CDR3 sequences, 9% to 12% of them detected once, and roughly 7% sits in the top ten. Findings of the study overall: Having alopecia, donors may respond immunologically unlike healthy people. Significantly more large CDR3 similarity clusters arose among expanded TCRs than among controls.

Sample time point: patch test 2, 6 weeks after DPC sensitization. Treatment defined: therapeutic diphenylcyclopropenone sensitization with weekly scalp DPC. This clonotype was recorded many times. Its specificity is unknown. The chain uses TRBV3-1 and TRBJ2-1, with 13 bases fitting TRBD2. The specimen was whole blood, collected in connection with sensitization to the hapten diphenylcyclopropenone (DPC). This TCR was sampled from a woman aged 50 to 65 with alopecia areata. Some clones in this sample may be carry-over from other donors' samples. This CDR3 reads CASSFGLAGVGFF. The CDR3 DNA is TGTGCCAGCAGCTTTGGACTAGCGGGAGTAGGATTCTTC.